This TCR beta chain was obtained from a study of identical twins. This clonotype was counted a few times. Its specificity is unknown. Trimming cost V 0 bases and J 4 bases; bases outside gene matches: 7. The CDR3 has 16 residues. Germline V gene sequence: CDR1 DFQATT, CDR2 SNEGSKA (reference sequence). Findings and limits, study-wide: Carriage of fewer insertions was seen in abundant cord blood beta clonotypes, whereas memory repertoires showed none.

A universal primer site arose from template switching, and cDNA bore unique molecular identifiers. TCRdb analysed the 5' RACE reads with MiXCR anew, one entry per CDR3 protein. The table shows some 1,700,000 distinct CDR3 sequences, with 32% occurring only once. This TCR was sampled from a newborn girl in good health. Sequenced sample: cord blood. This chain connects TRBV20-1 to TRBJ1-2; TRBD1 matches at 11 bases. The CDR3 is CSARDRDRGWVYGYTF. CDR3 nucleotides: TGCAGTGCTAGAGATAGGGACAGGGGGTGGGTCTATGGCTACACCTTC.